This TCR beta chain was observed in a study of T cells after yellow fever vaccination. Whole-study results and caveats: The appearance of a small share of clonotypes in both CD4 and CD8 compartments was observed. Detected again after the booster were most primary-vaccination clones, at 95% to 98% CD4 and roughly 88% CD8. One caveat is that FACS-sorted repertoires could contain abundant clonotypes contaminating from the bulk population.

On this clonotype itself: Its antigen is as yet unknown.

Synthesis of TCR cDNA relied on 5'RACE template switching, which attached a universal primer site and UMIs. TCRdb processed the 5' RACE reads anew with MiXCR; each CDR3 protein has one entry. The repertoire consists of about 630,000 distinct CDR3 sequences, with 9% to 15% occurring once and the leading ten covering more than 13%. This sample comprised PBMCs, obtained on the day of the yellow fever booster vaccination. The source of this sequence is a man aged 25-45 years who received the YFV17D yellow fever vaccine.

CDR3 region: CASSLQGAGGNEKLFF. In DNA, the CDR3 is TGTGCCAGCAGCTTACAAGGAGCAGGGGGTAATGAAAAACTGTTTTTT. The rearrangement uses TRBV7-2 and TRBJ1-4; 7 bases fit TRBD1. Germline V gives CDR1 SGHTA, CDR2 FQGNSA. Losses at the gene ends were 2 bases for V and 4 bases for J; bases not matched to a gene: 7. The CDR3 has 16 amino acids.